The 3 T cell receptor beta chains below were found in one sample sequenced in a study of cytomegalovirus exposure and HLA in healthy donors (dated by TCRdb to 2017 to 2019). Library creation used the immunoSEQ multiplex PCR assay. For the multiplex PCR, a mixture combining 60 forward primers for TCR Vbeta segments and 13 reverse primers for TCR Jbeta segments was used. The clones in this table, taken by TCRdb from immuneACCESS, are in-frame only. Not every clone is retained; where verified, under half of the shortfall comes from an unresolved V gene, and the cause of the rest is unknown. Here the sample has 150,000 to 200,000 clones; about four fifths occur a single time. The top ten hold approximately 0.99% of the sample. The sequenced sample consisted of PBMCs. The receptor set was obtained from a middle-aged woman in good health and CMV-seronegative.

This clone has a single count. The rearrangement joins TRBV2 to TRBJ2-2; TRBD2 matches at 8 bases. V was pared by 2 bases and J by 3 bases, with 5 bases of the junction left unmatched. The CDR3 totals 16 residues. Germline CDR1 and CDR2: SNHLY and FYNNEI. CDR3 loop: CASSERGGSDTGELFF. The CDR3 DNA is TGTGCCAGCAGTGAACGCGGGGGGTCGGACACCGGGGAGCTGTTTTTT.

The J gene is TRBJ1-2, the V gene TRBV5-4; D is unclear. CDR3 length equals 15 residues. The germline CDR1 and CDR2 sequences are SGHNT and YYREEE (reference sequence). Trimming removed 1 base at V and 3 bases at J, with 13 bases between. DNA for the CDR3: TGTGCCAGCAGCTTGTTTAGATATTCCGACTATGGCTACACCTTC. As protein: CASSLFRYSDYGYTF. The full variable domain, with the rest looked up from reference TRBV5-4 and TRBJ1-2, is ETGVTQSPTHLIKTRGQQVTLRCSSQSGHNTVSWYQQALGQGPQFIFQYYREEENGRGNFPPRFSGLQFPNYSSELNVNALELDDSALYLCASSLFRYSDYGYTFGSGTRLTVV.

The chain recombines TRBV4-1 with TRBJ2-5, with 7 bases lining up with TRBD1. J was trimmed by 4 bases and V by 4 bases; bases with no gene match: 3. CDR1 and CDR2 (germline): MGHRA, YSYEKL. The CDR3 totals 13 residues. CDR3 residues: CASSPDRRETQYF. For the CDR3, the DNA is TGCGCCAGCAGCCCGGACAGGCGAGAGACCCAGTACTTC.